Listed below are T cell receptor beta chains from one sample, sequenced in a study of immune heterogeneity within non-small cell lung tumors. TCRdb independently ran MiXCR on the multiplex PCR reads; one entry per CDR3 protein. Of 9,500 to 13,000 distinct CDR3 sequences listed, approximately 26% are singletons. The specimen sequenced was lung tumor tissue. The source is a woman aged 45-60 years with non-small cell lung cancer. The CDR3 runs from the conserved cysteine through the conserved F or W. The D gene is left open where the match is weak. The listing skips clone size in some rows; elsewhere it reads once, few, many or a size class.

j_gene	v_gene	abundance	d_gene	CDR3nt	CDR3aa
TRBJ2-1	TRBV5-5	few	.	TGTGCCAGCCTCCGTCACTCCTACAATGAGCAGTTCTTC	CASLRHSYNEQFF
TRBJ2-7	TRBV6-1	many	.	TGTGCCAGCAGACCACCCGACAGGGAGGTTGGCGAGCAGTACTTC	CASRPPDREVGEQYF
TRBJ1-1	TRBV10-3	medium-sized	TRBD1	TGTGCCATCAGTGGGGGGGACAGCATGAACACTGAAGCTTTCTTT	CAISGGDSMNTEAFF
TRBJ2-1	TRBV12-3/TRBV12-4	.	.	TGTGCCAGCAGTGAACAGGCCTTAAGGAATGAGCAGTTCTTC	CASSEQALRNEQFF
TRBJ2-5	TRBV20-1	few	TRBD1	TGCAGTGCTAGAGGACAGGGGACTCAAGAGACCCAGTACTTC	CSARGQGTQETQYF
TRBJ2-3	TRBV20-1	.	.	TGCAGTGCTAGTGATGGGACAGATACGCAGTATTTT	CSASDGTDTQYF
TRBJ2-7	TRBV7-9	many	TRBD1	TGTGCCAGCAGCCGGGACAGGGGGGTCCACGAGCAGTACTTC	CASSRDRGVHEQYF
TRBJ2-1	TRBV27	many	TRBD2	TGTGCCAGCAGTATCAGCGGGAGATACAATGAGCAGTTCTTC	CASSISGRYNEQFF
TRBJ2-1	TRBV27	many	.	TGTGCCAGCAGTTTGAAGATACAGGGACCCTACAATGAGCAGTTCTTC	CASSLKIQGPYNEQFF
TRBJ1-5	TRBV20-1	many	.	TGCAGTGCTAGAAAAAGCAATCAGCCCCAGCATTTT	CSARKSNQPQHF
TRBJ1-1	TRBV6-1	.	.	TGTGCCAGCAGCCTAGGGGGTCCTCGGAACACTGAAGCTTTCTTT	CASSLGGPRNTEAFF
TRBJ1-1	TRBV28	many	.	TGTGCCAGCAGTTTAGCAGGGAAGAACACTGAAGCTTTCTTT	CASSLAGKNTEAFF
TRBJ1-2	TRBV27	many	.	TGTGCCAGCAGTTCACCCCTGGACTATGGCTACACCTTC	CASSSPLDYGYTF
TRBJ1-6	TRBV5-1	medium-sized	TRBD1	TGCGCCAGCAGCTTGGGCCCGACAGGGAGTTCACCCCTCCACTTT	CASSLGPTGSSPLHF
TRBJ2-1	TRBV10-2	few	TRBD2	TGCGCCAGCAGTTTAACGGGAGGAGGGCGCGACAATGAGCAGTTCTTC	CASSLTGGGRDNEQFF
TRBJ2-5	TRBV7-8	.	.	TGTGCCAGCAGCCCCGAATCGGGGACCCCTGAAGAGACCCAGTACTTC	CASSPESGTPEETQYF
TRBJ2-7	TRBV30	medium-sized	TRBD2	TGTGCCTGGAGTTGGACTAGCGGGAGGTTCCCCTACGAGCAGTACTTC	CAWSWTSGRFPYEQYF
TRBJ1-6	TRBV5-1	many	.	TGCGCCAGCAAAATATCCACCAGCTCCTATAATTCACCCCTCCACTTT	CASKISTSSYNSPLHF
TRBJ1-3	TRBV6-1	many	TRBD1	TGTGCCAGCAGTACAGGGGTTGGAAACACCATATATTTT	CASSTGVGNTIYF
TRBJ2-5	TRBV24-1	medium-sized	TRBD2	TGTGCCACCAGTGATTCCTGGACTAGCGTTGAGACCCAGTACTTC	CATSDSWTSVETQYF
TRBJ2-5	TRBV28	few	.	TGTGCCAGCAAGTTGGGGGGGGCCGGGGAGACCCAGTACTTC	CASKLGGAGETQYF
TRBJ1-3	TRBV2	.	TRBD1	TGTGCCAGCGGAGGAGGACGGGACAGTTCTACTGGAAACACCATATATTTT	CASGGGRDSSTGNTIYF
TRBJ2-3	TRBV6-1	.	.	TGTGCTACCGAGGGGCAGGGGACAGATACGCAGTATTTT	CATEGQGTDTQYF
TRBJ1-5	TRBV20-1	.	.	TGCAGTTCTTCCAGGACAGATAGCAATCAGCCCCAGCATTTT	CSSSRTDSNQPQHF
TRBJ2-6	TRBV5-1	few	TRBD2	TGCGCCAGCAGCTTGGCCGGGGGGGCCGGGGCCAACGTCCTGACTTTC	CASSLAGGAGANVLTF
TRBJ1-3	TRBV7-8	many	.	TGTGCCAGCAGCTTAGGGTCGGCGGGGACTGGAAACACCATATATTTT	CASSLGSAGTGNTIYF
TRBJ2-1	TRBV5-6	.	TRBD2	TGTGCCAGCAGCTTGGGGGGGGGTGAGCAGTTCTTC	CASSLGGGEQFF
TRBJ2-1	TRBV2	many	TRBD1	TGTGCTTCAGAGGGGACAGGGGCTAATGAGCAGTTCTTC	CASEGTGANEQFF
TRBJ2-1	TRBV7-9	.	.	TGTGCCAGCAGCCCGGACCTAGGCGGCAGGGGATTATACAATGAGCAGTTCTTC	CASSPDLGGRGLYNEQFF
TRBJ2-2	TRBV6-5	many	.	TGTGCCAGCAGTTACCTTGTGGCGAACACCGGGGAGCTGTTTTTT	CASSYLVANTGELFF